The T cell receptor (beta chain) under discussion was sequenced for a study of blood T cell repertoires in COVID-19. Overall study: Samples came from the United States, Italy and Spain, spanning acute and convalescent COVID-19.

Profiling relied on immunoSEQ multiplex PCR, and the TCRdb table lists in-frame clones only, not all of them. The sample shows 140,000 to 150,000 clones, approximately 80% of them seen only once. This CDR3 spans 16 amino acids. Trimming took 5 bases from V and 0 from J; bases not matched to a gene: 3. The V gene's germline CDR1 is LNHDA and CDR2 SQIVND (reference sequence). This rearrangement joins TRBV19 to TRBJ2-1, with 11 bases matching TRBD2. The receptor was isolated from a human donor in a cohort sampled during active COVID-19. The sample comprised peripheral blood. This CDR3 reads CASSLGLAVSYNEQFF. CDR3 nucleotide sequence: TGTGCCAGTAGTCTGGGACTAGCGGTCTCCTACAATGAGCAGTTCTTC. Complete variable domain (other parts from reference TRBV19 and TRBJ2-1): DGGITQSPKYLFRKEGQNVTLSCEQNLNHDAMYWYRQDPGQGLRLIYYSQIVNDFQKGDIAEGYSVSREKKESFPLTVTSAQKNPTAFYLCASSLGLAVSYNEQFFGPGTRLTVL.